A single sample is the source of the 5 T cell receptor beta chains below, sequenced in a study of monozygotic twins with inflammatory bowel disease. TCRdb re-called the 5' RACE reads and shows each CDR3 protein once, DNA omitted. Its clone listing holds approximately 160,000 distinct CDR3 sequences. Sequenced sample: blood. Receptor source: a human donor with ulcerative colitis or Crohn's disease, or a healthy co-twin of an affected twin (not recorded which).

CDR3 protein: CASSLWGREETQYF. J is TRBJ2-5 and V is TRBV5-5; no DNA is available, so the TRBD1 call from TCRdb remains unchecked. This CDR3 is built from 14 residues. CDR1 and CDR2 (germline): SGHKS, YYEKEE (reference sequence).

This chain uses TRBV5-6 with TRBJ2-6; there is no DNA to check the TCRdb D call of TRBD1. Germline CDR1 and CDR2: SGHDT and YYEEEE. The length of the CDR3 is 15 residues. The CDR3 loop is CASSPPGSGANVLTF.

The chain has TRBV5-1 and TRBJ2-7; TCRdb reports TRBD1, a call that lacks DNA to check it against. The CDR3 has 16 residues. CDR1 and CDR2 (germline): SGHRS, YFSETQ. Here the CDR3 reads CASSLVPGQGNYEQYF.

The CDR3 sequence is CSVIQGSNQPQHF. J is TRBJ1-5 and V is TRBV20-1; checking the TCRdb D call of TRBD1 is not possible without DNA. The CDR3 runs 13 residues. The germline CDR1 and CDR2 sequences are DFQATT and SNEGSKA (reference sequence).

The chain links TRBV18 to TRBJ2-3; TCRdb's D gene call, TRBD2, goes unchecked for lack of DNA. The CDR3 spans 17 residues. Germline values: CDR1 KGHSH, CDR2 LQKENI. This CDR3 reads CASSPRLAGEHTDTQYF.